One and the same sample provided the 15 T cell receptor beta chains below, sequenced in a study of blood T cell repertoires in COVID-19. TCRdb keeps only in-frame clones here, not all; method: immunoSEQ multiplex PCR. This table has roughly 86,000 clones, more than 85% appearing once. Sequencing was carried out using peripheral blood. Source of these receptors: a middle-aged man with acute or convalescent COVID-19.

The V call is TRBV24-1, the J call TRBJ2-3; 7 positions agree with TRBD1. The V gene end was trimmed by 1 base and the J gene end by 4 bases; junction bases not matched to a gene: 7. The germline V gene encodes CDR1 KGHDR and CDR2 SFDVKD. This CDR3 is built from 16 residues. This CDR3 is CATSDFRGLGSDTQYF. The CDR3 region has the DNA TGTGCCACCAGTGATTTTAGGGGGCTTGGTTCAGATACGCAGTATTTT.

The gene calls are TRBV7-9 and TRBJ1-5; possible D gene TRBD1, 6 bases. Trimming took off 5 bases at V and 5 bases at J, with 7 bases between the two ends. The CDR3 is 12 residues long. Per germline, CDR1 SEHNR and CDR2 FQNEAQ (reference sequence). The CDR3 loop reads CASSRQDQPQHF. The CDR3 coding sequence is TGTGCCAGCAGCCGACAGGATCAGCCCCAGCATTTT.

J is TRBJ1-2 and V is TRBV12-3 or TRBV12-4; D remains ambiguous. V was trimmed by 5 bases and J by 3 bases, leaving 10 bases between them. The CDR3 loop spans 13 amino acids. The CDR3 region is CASSTTTDYGYTF. Here the CDR3 DNA reads TGTGCCAGCAGTACCACTACGGACTATGGCTACACCTTC.

This clone has a handful of counts. The chain carries TRBV5-1 and TRBJ1-1, with TRBD1 identical over 8 bases. The junction had 11 bases not matched to a gene; V was cut back by 5 bases and J by 2 bases. Looked up from germline, CDR1 is SGHRS and CDR2 is YFSETQ. The CDR3 is 16 amino acids. CDR3 in amino acids: CASRTGQGNFNTEAFF. The CDR3 coding sequence is TGCGCCAGCAGGACCGGACAGGGTAACTTTAACACTGAAGCTTTCTTT.

The chain combines TRBV7-3 with TRBJ2-2; TRBD1 matches at 9 bases. The V segment lost 4 bases and the J segment 1 base; nucleotides outside the gene matches: 1. Germline V lookup: CDR1 SGHTA, CDR2 FQGTGA. The CDR3 runs to 15 residues. CDR3 loop: CASSSDRGNTGELFF. In DNA form, the CDR3 reads TGTGCCAGCAGCTCGGACAGGGGGAACACCGGGGAGCTGTTTTTT.

The chain carries TRBV18 and TRBJ1-2; 9 bases align to TRBD1. Germline CDR1 and CDR2: KGHSH and LQKENI. The junction had 9 bases not matched to a gene; V was cut back by 8 bases and J by 8 bases. This CDR3 contains 13 residues. The CDR3 DNA is TGTGCCAGCCCAAGGACAGGGGAAAGCGGCTACACCTTC. It codes for CASPRTGESGYTF.

The gene calls are TRBV4-1 and TRBJ1-2; TRBD1 might be the D (5 bases). Trimming pared 2 bases from V and 0 bases from J, leaving 10 bases between. Looked up from germline, CDR1 is MGHRA and CDR2 is YSYEKL. This CDR3 region has 15 residues. The CDR3: CASSQIRDTNYGYTF. CDR3 nucleotide sequence: TGCGCCAGCAGCCAAATCAGGGATACTAACTATGGCTACACCTTC.

This rearrangement joins TRBV3-1 (or the pseudogene TRBV3-2) to TRBJ2-1, with 9 nucleotides matching TRBD2. V lost 5 bases, J lost 4 bases, and 6 bases stayed unmatched. CDR1 LGHDT and CDR2 YNNKEL come from the germline V gene (reference sequence). The CDR3 is 15 amino acids. The CDR3 sequence is CASSEAGGSYNEQFF. The CDR3 DNA is TGTGCCAGCAGCGAAGCGGGGGGCTCGTACAATGAGCAGTTCTTC.

The genes are TRBV5-5 and TRBJ2-7; 10 bases align to TRBD2. Looked up from germline, CDR1 is SGHKS and CDR2 is YYEKEE (reference sequence). V was clipped by 1 base and J by 7 bases; unmatched bases: 11. The CDR3 is 16 amino acids. The CDR3 protein is CASSLSGAGGRGEQYF. Written as DNA, the CDR3 is TGTGCCAGCAGCTTGTCGGGAGCGGGGGGGCGAGGGGAGCAGTACTTC.

This clone was recorded only once. V and J are TRBV19 and TRBJ2-7; a possible D gene is TRBD2 (5 bases). Per the germline V gene, CDR1 is LNHDA and CDR2 is SQIVND (reference sequence). This CDR3 has 12 amino acids. Trimming stripped 2 bases from V and 9 bases from J, with 11 bases between. The CDR3 nucleotides read TGTGCCAGTAGTATACGGGGAGAAGGGCAGTACTTC. This codes for CASSIRGEGQYF. The whole variable domain, filled in from reference TRBV19 and TRBJ2-7, reads DGGITQSPKYLFRKEGQNVTLSCEQNLNHDAMYWYRQDPGQGLRLIYYSQIVNDFQKGDIAEGYSVSREKKESFPLTVTSAQKNPTAFYLCASSIRGEGQYFGPGTRLTVT.

Written as DNA, the CDR3 is TGTGCCTGGGCGCGGCAGAGCTCCTACGAGCAGTACTTC. Its translation is CAWARQSSYEQYF. J is TRBJ2-7 and V is TRBV30; D ambiguous. The CDR3 runs to 13 residues. From germline, CDR1 is GTSNPN and CDR2 SVGIG (reference sequence). V lost 5 bases, J lost 0 bases, and 11 bases lay in between.

The genes are TRBV30 and TRBJ2-1; 7 bases line up with TRBD2. The V and J ends lost 0 bases and 9 bases, in that order; junction bases with no gene match: 8. Looked up from germline, CDR1 is GTSNPN and CDR2 is SVGIG (reference sequence). This CDR3 is built from 14 residues. CDR3 nucleotide sequence: TGTGCCTGGAGTGTAGGTCTCAGCGGGGTTGAGCAGTTCTTC. Translated: CAWSVGLSGVEQFF.

The chain joins TRBV5-4 to TRBJ1-2; D perhaps matches TRBD1 (6 bases). Per germline, CDR1 SGHNT and CDR2 YYREEE (reference sequence). Trimming took 1 base from V and 6 from J, leaving 13 bases between them. The CDR3 is 14 amino acids. CDR3 in DNA: TGTGCCAGCAGCTTGTTGGGGGCCAGGGATGGCTACACCTTC. Its protein is CASSLLGARDGYTF.

The rearrangement uses TRBV30 and TRBJ2-1; 9 bases match TRBD1. Germline V gene lookup returns CDR1 GTSNPN and CDR2 SVGIG (reference sequence). This CDR3 has 14 residues. With 4 bases clipped from V and 3 bases from J, the junction kept 4 bases outside the gene matches. The CDR3 nucleotides read TGTGCCTGGAAAGGGGACAGGGTCTACAATGAGCAGTTCTTC. This gives the protein CAWKGDRVYNEQFF.

This rearrangement joins TRBV5-1 to TRBJ1-1; the D is unclear. The CDR3 consists of 13 residues. Germline CDR1 SGHRS, CDR2 YFSETQ. The V end was cut by 0 bases, the J end by 10 bases, with 13 bases between. The CDR3 sequence is CASSLAADAGAFF. The DNA of the CDR3 is TGCGCCAGCAGCTTGGCCGCGGATGCTGGAGCTTTCTTT.